These 9 T cell receptor beta chains were all obtained from the same sample, sequenced in a study of CD8 T cells in Susac syndrome. Random hexamers were used to reverse transcribe an amount of roughly 0.5 to 1 ug RNA. TCRdb re-derived calls from the immunoSEQ multiplex PCR reads in MiXCR, one entry per CDR3 protein. The table includes more than 65,000 distinct CDR3 sequences, about 94% detected once. The sample consisted of CD8+ T cells from PBMCs. The receptors were sampled from a human donor with multiple sclerosis.

The V gene is TRBV20-1, the J gene TRBJ1-1; possibly TRBD1 for D (5 bases). Trimming stripped 6 bases from V and 1 base from J, with 12 bases between. Germline-derived CDR1 and CDR2 are DFQATT and SNEGSKA (reference sequence). This CDR3 contains 13 residues. The CDR3 sequence is CSAQDIQNTEAFF. The DNA for the CDR3 is TGCAGTGCGCAGGACATTCAGAACACTGAAGCTTTCTTT.

This rearrangement joins TRBV28 to TRBJ1-1, with no clear D. V was pared by 3 bases and J by 2 bases, with 7 bases between. Germline CDR1 MDHEN, CDR2 SYDVKM. The CDR3 extends over 13 amino acids. CDR3 sequence reads: CASSFDENTEAFF. The CDR3 bases are TGTGCCAGCAGTTTCGATGAAAACACTGAAGCTTTCTTT. Together with reference TRBV28 and TRBJ1-1, the CDR3 gives the full variable domain: DVKVTQSSRYLVKRTGEKVFLECVQDMDHENMFWYRQDPGLGLRLIYFSYDVKMKEKGDIPEGYSVSREKKERFSLILESASTNQTSMYLCASSFDENTEAFFGQGTRLTVV.

The chain uses TRBV27 and TRBJ2-4; 8 nucleotides line up with TRBD2. The trim removed 4 bases at V and 0 bases at J, leaving 5 bases unmatched. CDR3 length: 16 amino acids. Looked up from germline, CDR1 is MNHEY and CDR2 is SMNVEV (reference sequence). CDR3 in DNA: TGTGCCAGCAGTTCTCTAGCGGGTCTAGCCAAAAACATTCAGTACTTC. It specifies CASSSLAGLAKNIQYF.

The V call is TRBV12-3 or TRBV12-4, the J call TRBJ2-7; 11 bases align to TRBD1. This CDR3 region has 15 residues. Trimming removed 3 bases from V and 4 bases from J; junction bases left unmatched: 5. The CDR3 nucleotides are TGTGCCAGCAGTTTCTCCGGGACAGGGGGGTACGAGCAGTACTTC. This encodes CASSFSGTGGYEQYF.

The chain employs TRBV11-2 and TRBJ2-7, with a weak D call TRBD2 (5 bases). Trimming cost V 0 bases and J 2 bases, with 14 bases left between them. The V gene's germline CDR1 is SGHAT and CDR2 FQNNGV. This CDR3 contains 16 residues. CDR3 coding DNA: TGTGCCAGCAGCTTAGATAAGGGTGGACTGACCTACGAGCAGTACTTC. It translates to CASSLDKGGLTYEQYF.

This chain connects TRBV5-1 to TRBJ2-7; the match to TRBD1 covers 8 bases. Looked up from germline, CDR1 is SGHRS and CDR2 is YFSETQ. V lost 2 bases to trimming and J lost 5 bases; unmatched junction nucleotides: 6. This CDR3 is 14 amino acids long. Here the CDR3 DNA reads TGCGCCAGCAGCTTTGGACAGGGCGGGCACGAGCAGTACTTC. It specifies CASSFGQGGHEQYF.

V is TRBV29-1 and J is TRBJ2-7; the D gene is possibly TRBD1 (6 bases). The CDR3 covers 12 residues. Trimming stripped 4 bases from V and 3 bases from J, with 10 bases between. Germline assignment: CDR1 SQVTM and CDR2 ANQGSEA. Here the CDR3 reads CSVVDRNYEQYF. CDR3 in DNA: TGCAGCGTTGTCGACAGGAACTACGAGCAGTACTTC.

This clonotype turned up a few times. The chain uses TRBV28 and TRBJ2-2; possibly TRBD2 for D (6 bases). Germline CDR1 reads MDHEN; CDR2 reads SYDVKM. CDR3 length equals 15 residues. Trimming stripped 5 bases from V and 1 base from J, with 11 bases between. For the CDR3, the DNA is TGTGCCAGCAGTCCCGGGACTGTGAACACCGGGGAGCTGTTTTTT. It yields the protein CASSPGTVNTGELFF.

The rearrangement joins TRBV20-1 to TRBJ2-1; the match to TRBD2 covers 10 bases. This CDR3 has 14 amino acids. Germline CDR1 reads DFQATT; CDR2 reads SNEGSKA (reference sequence). V trimming: 6 bases; J trimming: 7 bases; junction bases outside the gene matches: 9. CDR3 sequence reads: CSARSGTSENEQFF. The CDR3 DNA sequence: TGCAGTGCGAGATCCGGGACTAGCGAGAATGAGCAGTTCTTC.